This T cell receptor (beta chain) was recovered during a study of CD8 T cells in Susac syndrome. TCR beta was sequenced from blood CD8+ and CD4+ T cells. Germline-derived CDR1 and CDR2 are WSHSY and SAAADI. V was clipped by 8 bases and J by 2 bases; unmatched bases: 6. There are 13 residues in the CDR3. Reverse transcription of about 0.5 to 1 ug RNA used random hexamers. Each CDR3 protein is one row after TCRdb ran MiXCR on the immunoSEQ multiplex PCR reads. The sample has about 250,000 distinct CDR3 sequences, approximately 92% seen once. The clonotype originates from a human donor with multiple sclerosis. The material sequenced was CD4+ T cells from PBMCs. This rearrangement joins TRBV10-2 to TRBJ2-7; TRBD1 matches 7 bases. As DNA, the CDR3 is TGCGCCAGCGCCGACAGGGACGCCTACGAGCAGTACTTC. Translation gives CASADRDAYEQYF.